The 28 T cell receptor beta chains given below trace back to one sample, sequenced in a study of Ad26.COV2.S vaccination and SARS-CoV-2 variants. Treatment specified: 15 to 20 received Ad26.COV2.S at low or high dose, single or two shots; roughly five received placebo; per-sample allocation not given. Samples analyzed were those drawn on day 63 after the first vaccine or placebo injection. Libraries were prepared by immunoSEQ multiplex PCR; TCRdb keeps only in-frame clonotypes and omits some of them. The data show fewer than 900,000 clones, with 89% seen just once and 1.5% held by the top ten. Sequenced material: peripheral blood, taken in a trial of Ad26.COV2.S vaccine versus placebo. Receptors originate from a person between 18 and 59 years old who received the Ad26.COV2.S COVID-19 vaccine or a placebo.

The chain combines TRBV6-8 with TRBJ2-7, with 7 bases that match TRBD2. V lost 1 base to trimming and J lost 2 bases; unmatched junction nucleotides: 17. CDR1 MNHGY and CDR2 SAAAGT come from the germline V gene. The CDR3 length is 19 residues. In DNA, the CDR3 is TGTGCCAGCAGTTACTGGAGGGCCCCGGCCGGGACTACGCCCTACGAGCAGTACTTC. Translation: CASSYWRAPAGTTPYEQYF.

V usage is TRBV11-2 and J usage is TRBJ2-7; 10 nucleotides agree with TRBD2. Germline-derived CDR1 and CDR2 are SGHAT and FQNNGV. The CDR3 spans 15 residues. Losses at the gene ends were 4 bases for V and 2 bases for J; bases not matched to a gene: 5. CDR3 residues: CASSSASGGPYEQYF. The DNA of the CDR3 is TGTGCCAGCAGCTCCGCTAGCGGGGGCCCCTACGAGCAGTACTTC. Full variable domain (outside the CDR3, taken from reference TRBV11-2 and TRBJ2-7): EAGVAQSPRYKIIEKRQSVAFWCNPISGHATLYWYQQILGQGPKLLIQFQNNGVVDDSQLPKDRFSAERLKGVDSTLKIQPAKLEDSAVYLCASSSASGGPYEQYFGPGTRLTVT.

Only one count was recorded for this clone. The V call is TRBV7-6, the J call TRBJ2-1; D gene uncertain. V lost 3 bases and J 7 bases, leaving 4 bases between the germline ends. Germline CDR1 and CDR2: SGHVS and FNYEAQ. The CDR3 extends over 11 amino acids. This CDR3 reads CASSFGNEQFF. The DNA for the CDR3 is TGTGCCAGCAGCTTCGGGAATGAGCAGTTCTTC.

This chain joins TRBV7-9 and TRBJ1-1; tentative D call: TRBD1 (6 bases). V gave up 5 bases and J gave up 5 bases, with 12 bases separating them. Germline CDR1 reads SEHNR; CDR2 reads FQNEAQ (reference sequence). This CDR3 is built from 13 residues. The CDR3 region has the DNA TGTGCCAGCAGCAAAGGGGGGGAAACTGAAGCTTTCTTT. This codes for CASSKGGETEAFF.

V and J are TRBV29-1 and TRBJ2-1; TRBD2 is a possible D gene (6 bases). Germline loops: CDR1 SQVTM, CDR2 ANQGSEA. The germline V and J ends were trimmed by 3 bases and 10 bases, with 22 bases remaining between them. CDR3 size: 15 residues. This CDR3 reads CSVEPALATSGEQFF. The CDR3 nucleotides read TGCAGCGTTGAGCCAGCACTAGCCACCTCGGGGGAGCAGTTCTTC.

The V and J genes are TRBV2 and TRBJ1-6, with D perhaps TRBD1 (6 bases). Germline values: CDR1 SNHLY, CDR2 FYNNEI. The CDR3 has 14 amino acids. The ends were cut back, 6 bases at V and 7 bases at J, with 13 bases in the middle. CDR3 in amino acids: CASRAGARNSPLHF. As DNA, the CDR3 is TGTGCCAGCAGGGCGGGGGCGCGGAATTCACCCCTCCACTTT.

In its sample, this clone was seen once. This chain connects TRBV7-8 to TRBJ1-4; unclear D gene. Trimming shortened V by 5 bases and J by 8 bases, and 15 bases separated the two germline ends. This CDR3 has 14 amino acids. Looked up from germline, CDR1 is SGHVS and CDR2 is FQNEAQ. Here the CDR3 reads CASSETRRREKLFF. As DNA, the CDR3 is TGTGCCAGCAGCGAGACGAGGAGGAGGGAAAAACTGTTTTTT.

This chain joins TRBV11-2 and TRBJ2-7, with TRBD1 matching 9 bases. The germline V gene has CDR1 SGHAT and CDR2 FQNNGV. The CDR3 consists of 14 residues. Unmatched junction bases numbered 1, after V lost 0 bases and J lost 4 bases. The CDR3 DNA follows: TGTGCCAGCAGCTTAGAGACAGGGGGTTACGAGCAGTACTTC. Amino acid sequence: CASSLETGGYEQYF.

This clone was detected only a few times. V gene TRBV19 combines with J gene TRBJ1-2; 10 bases fit TRBD1. The CDR3 spans 15 residues. Germline V lookup: CDR1 LNHDA, CDR2 SQIVND (reference sequence). After removal of 7 bases from V and 3 bases from J, the junction contained 8 bases not matched to a gene. CDR3 DNA: TGTGCCAGTACCCCGGGGACAGGGGAGGACTATGGCTACACCTTC. Translated, it gives CASTPGTGEDYGYTF. Complete variable domain (other parts from reference TRBV19 and TRBJ1-2): DGGITQSPKYLFRKEGQNVTLSCEQNLNHDAMYWYRQDPGQGLRLIYYSQIVNDFQKGDIAEGYSVSREKKESFPLTVTSAQKNPTAFYLCASTPGTGEDYGYTFGSGTRLTVV.

The chain combines TRBV6-5 with TRBJ2-7; 7 nucleotides agree with TRBD2. The germline CDR1 and CDR2 sequences are MNHEY and SVGAGI. V lost 7 bases and J lost 7; bases outside the gene matches: 7. The CDR3 runs 12 residues. The CDR3 nucleotides read TGTGCCAGCAACCGAGGAGCGGGGGAGCAGTACTTC. This encodes CASNRGAGEQYF.

This clone was counted a single time. The rearrangement uses TRBV15 and TRBJ2-1; D is unresolved. The CDR3 sequence is 15 residues long. The V and J ends lost 1 base and 5 bases respectively, with 12 bases between them. The germline CDR1 and CDR2 sequences are LNHNV and YYDKDF (reference sequence). CDR3 sequence reads: CATSRGTLTDNEQFF. CDR3 sequence (DNA): TGTGCCACCAGCAGAGGAACGCTTACGGACAATGAGCAGTTCTTC.

This clone was detected a few times. This sequence joins TRBV5-1 and TRBJ2-1; the D gene could be TRBD1 or TRBD2 (5 bases each). Germline-derived CDR1 and CDR2 are SGHRS and YFSETQ. This CDR3 is 14 amino acids long. Trimming took 6 bases from V and 5 from J, leaving 15 bases between them. The chain's CDR3 is CASTLGRVDNEQFF. CDR3 DNA: TGCGCCAGCACCCTGGGGCGGGTAGACAATGAGCAGTTCTTC.

This clone was counted once. The V gene is TRBV24-1, the J gene TRBJ2-3, with 15 bases that match TRBD2. The J segment lost 6 bases and the V segment lost 4 bases, leaving 16 bases of the junction unmatched. The CDR3 is 20 amino acids. In germline, CDR1 is KGHDR, CDR2 SFDVKD. CDR3 region: CATSDPGLAGGIDIGDTQYF. In nucleotides, the CDR3 is TGTGCCACCAGTGACCCGGGACTAGCGGGAGGAATAGACATAGGGGATACGCAGTATTTT.

In this sample, this clone turned up once. The chain uses TRBV7-2 and TRBJ1-4; the D is unclear. Germline V gene lookup returns CDR1 SGHTA and CDR2 FQGNSA. CDR3 size: 14 residues. V gave up 4 bases and J gave up 8 bases, with 14 bases separating them. The CDR3 region is CASSSSGRGEKLFF. CDR3 in DNA: TGTGCCAGCAGCTCCTCGGGCAGAGGAGAAAAACTGTTTTTT.

CDR3 protein: CASSIGTSGRPSTDTQYF. The CDR3 coding sequence is TGCGCCAGCAGCATCGGGACTAGCGGGAGGCCTAGCACAGATACGCAGTATTTT. This sequence joins TRBV5-1 and TRBJ2-3, with 15 bases lining up with TRBD2. V dropped 4 bases and J dropped 0; count of bases not matched to a gene: 6. In germline, CDR1 is SGHRS, CDR2 YFSETQ. The CDR3 runs to 18 residues.

The V call is TRBV19, the J call TRBJ1-2; D ambiguous. This CDR3 contains 14 residues. Trimming cost V 4 bases and J 4 bases, with 13 bases left between them. CDR1 and CDR2 from the germline V gene are LNHDA and SQIVND (reference sequence). CDR3 amino acids: CASSRGTSIYGYTF. CDR3 in DNA: TGTGCCAGTAGTAGGGGAACGTCAATCTATGGCTACACCTTC.

The rearrangement uses TRBV30 and TRBJ2-3; D call uncertain. With 3 bases removed from V and 9 bases from J, the gap between germline ends came to 7 bases. This CDR3 region has 10 residues. Germline-derived CDR1 and CDR2 are GTSNPN and SVGIG (reference sequence). This chain's CDR3 is CAWSARTQYF. The DNA for the CDR3 is TGTGCCTGGAGCGCGAGGACGCAGTATTTT. The complete variable domain, with remaining parts taken from reference TRBV30 and TRBJ2-3, reads SQTIHQWPATLVQPVGSPLSLECTVEGTSNPNLYWYRQAAGRGLQLLFYSVGIGQISSEVPQNLSASRPQDRQFILSSKKLLLSDSGFYLCAWSARTQYFGPGTRLTVL.

This chain joins TRBV3-1 (or the pseudogene TRBV3-2) and TRBJ1-2; 8 bases agree with TRBD1. J gave up 4 bases and V 1 base, and 2 bases lay outside the gene matches. Germline-derived CDR1 and CDR2 are LGHDT and YNNKEL (reference sequence). This CDR3 region has 14 residues. In DNA form, the CDR3 reads TGTGCCAGCAGCCAAGGGGACAGGACCTATGGCTACACCTTC. Translated: CASSQGDRTYGYTF.

The chain uses TRBV6-2 or TRBV6-3 and TRBJ1-6; D is possibly TRBD1 (5 bases). CDR1 is MNHEY, CDR2 SVGEGT, per germline. The CDR3 length is 13 residues. V was cut by 6 bases and J by 10 bases, with 13 bases left in between. The CDR3 spells CASSLGDSSPLHF. CDR3 sequence (DNA): TGTGCCAGCAGCCTAGGGGATAGCTCACCCCTCCACTTT.

The rearrangement joins TRBV11-2 to TRBJ2-1; D is uncertain. CDR3 length: 13 residues. Trimming stripped 1 base from V and 7 bases from J, with 8 bases between. The germline gives CDR1 SGHAT, CDR2 FQNNGV. The CDR3 nucleotides read TGTGCCAGCAGCTTAGGAATGATTAATGAGCAGTTCTTC. Translated: CASSLGMINEQFF. The entire variable domain, with the rest obtained from reference TRBV11-2 and TRBJ2-1, is as follows: EAGVAQSPRYKIIEKRQSVAFWCNPISGHATLYWYQQILGQGPKLLIQFQNNGVVDDSQLPKDRFSAERLKGVDSTLKIQPAKLEDSAVYLCASSLGMINEQFFGPGTRLTVL.

The rearrangement uses TRBV2 and TRBJ1-1; 7 bases fit TRBD1. Germline trimming cut 6 bases from V and 0 bases from J; bases unmatched to any gene: 7. Germline V CDR1 and CDR2: SNHLY, FYNNEI. The CDR3 loop spans 15 amino acids. CDR3 protein: CASRGTQGMNTEAFF. Here the CDR3 DNA reads TGTGCCAGCAGAGGAACACAGGGGATGAACACTGAAGCTTTCTTT.

The V call is TRBV5-1, the J call TRBJ2-7; TRBD1 matches 8 bases. The CDR3 covers 14 residues. The V segment lost 0 bases and the J segment 3 bases; nucleotides outside the gene matches: 2. The germline V gene has CDR1 SGHRS and CDR2 YFSETQ. The DNA for the CDR3 is TGCGCCAGCAGCTTGGGTGGACAGGGCTACGAGCAGTACTTC. Translation: CASSLGGQGYEQYF.

A note on this clone: The sample has other DNA sequences that encode this CDR3 too. The chain recombines TRBV18 with TRBJ2-5; D uncertain. The CDR3 consists of 11 residues. Germline V gives CDR1 KGHSH, CDR2 LQKENI. V was cut by 5 bases and J by 2 bases, with 3 bases left in between. CDR3 nucleotides: TGTGCCAGCTCAACTCAAGAGACCCAGTACTTC. This gives the protein CASSTQETQYF.

Here the CDR3 reads CASSATWDRGRETQYF. In DNA, the CDR3 is TGTGCCAGCAGTGCGACCTGGGACAGGGGGCGAGAGACCCAGTACTTC. The chain combines TRBV11-3 with TRBJ2-5, with 12 positions matching TRBD1. Germline-derived CDR1 and CDR2 are SGHNT and YENEEA. V lost 6 bases, J lost 4 bases, and 9 bases stayed unmatched. The CDR3 sequence is 16 residues long.

This clone was detected only once. This chain links TRBV19 with TRBJ2-1, with 10 bases fitting TRBD1. There are 16 residues in the CDR3. Germline assignment: CDR1 LNHDA and CDR2 SQIVND (reference sequence). Trimming removed 5 bases from V and 4 bases from J; junction bases left unmatched: 8. CDR3 protein: CASSPTGTGAYNEQFF. The CDR3 region has the DNA TGTGCCAGTAGTCCAACCGGGACAGGGGCGTACAATGAGCAGTTCTTC.

The chain carries TRBV30 and TRBJ2-7, with a weak D call TRBD2 (5 bases). The CDR3 extends over 13 amino acids. The ends were cut back, 3 bases at V and 3 bases at J, with 12 bases in the middle. From germline, CDR1 is GTSNPN and CDR2 SVGIG (reference sequence). The chain's CDR3 is CAWRPGMVYEQYF. The CDR3 region has the DNA TGTGCCTGGAGACCCGGGATGGTCTACGAGCAGTACTTC.

This rearrangement joins TRBV7-2 to TRBJ1-5; D perhaps matches TRBD1 (5 bases). CDR1 is SGHTA, CDR2 FQGNSA, per germline. Trimming shortened V by 6 bases and J by 1 base, and 13 bases separated the two germline ends. The CDR3 runs to 15 residues. The CDR3 coding sequence is TGTGCCAGCAGTGCCGGGGCAGGGAGCAATCAGCCCCAGCATTTT. Protein sequence: CASSAGAGSNQPQHF.

Here the CDR3 DNA reads TGTGCCAGCAGCCAAGGTTATTGGGGCGGGCCCAATCAGCCCCAGCATTTT. Translating gives CASSQGYWGGPNQPQHF. The chain links TRBV3-1 (or the pseudogene TRBV3-2) to TRBJ1-5; maybe TRBD1 (5 bases). With 1 base removed from V and 3 bases from J, the gap between germline ends came to 16 bases. This CDR3 spans 17 amino acids. Germline CDR1 is LGHDT and CDR2 is YNNKEL (reference sequence).